This TCR beta chain emerged from a study of blood T cell repertoires in COVID-19. Libraries were prepared by immunoSEQ multiplex PCR; TCRdb keeps only in-frame clonotypes and omits some of them. The sample carries 200,000 to 250,000 clones, approximately 88% recorded once. The CDR3 has 16 amino acids. Germline loops: CDR1 SNHLY, CDR2 FYNNEI. The V gene end was trimmed by 6 bases and the J gene end by 4 bases; junction bases not matched to a gene: 14. The source is a woman in her twenties or thirties with COVID-19, enrolled during active disease. This sequence joins TRBV2 and TRBJ1-1; 7 bases align to TRBD1. Sequenced material: peripheral blood. The CDR3 DNA is TGTGCCAGCAGCGCCGAGGGCCCTCCAGGGGGCACTGAAGCTTTCTTT. Protein: CASSAEGPPGGTEAFF.